This TCR beta chain is drawn from a study of blood T cell repertoires in COVID-19. Here immunoSEQ multiplex PCR was the method, and the copy in TCRdb shows in-frame clones only, minus some. Here the sample spans 200,000 to 300,000 clones, 65% to 85% being singletons. In this sample, this clone turned up once. Germline assignment: CDR1 MDHEN and CDR2 SYDVKM. V shed 6 bases and J 4 bases; nucleotides not matched to a gene: 10. The CDR3 covers 16 residues. The chain couples TRBV28 to TRBJ2-1; 9 nucleotides line up with TRBD2. Sequenced input: peripheral blood. This receptor was obtained from a human donor in a cohort sampled during active COVID-19. As DNA, the CDR3 is TGTGCCAGCAGCCCCCACGTTAGCGGGAGATACAATGAGCAGTTCTTC. It encodes CASSPHVSGRYNEQFF.